A selection of T cell receptor beta chains follows, all from one sample in a study of chemoradiotherapy in HPV16-positive cancers. Assay: immunoSEQ multiplex PCR; the TCRdb copy retains only in-frame clones and omits some. The data show about 35,000 clones, over 80% seen once. Source: blood, taken from a patient who underwent chemoradiotherapy. Receptor source: a human donor with HPV-associated anogenital cancer. The CDR3 runs from the conserved cysteine through the conserved F or W. D genes are given only for firm matches. The size of a clone is reported for some rows only, either as once, few or many, or as a class for expanded clones.

D gene | J gene | V gene | clone size | CDR3 DNA | CDR3 protein
NA | TRBJ2-7 | TRBV5-4 | NA | TGTGCCAGCAGCGCCGTGGGTACCTACGAGCAGTACTTC | CASSAVGTYEQYF
NA | TRBJ2-3 | TRBV5-6 | NA | TGTGCCAGCAGCTTGCCTGCCTCGGCCAGGTTAACCACAGATACGCAGTATTTT | CASSLPASARLTTDTQYF
NA | TRBJ1-2 | TRBV4-1 | NA | TGCGCCAGCAGCCAGAGGGGGACAACCGGAGCTAACTATGGCTACACCTTC | CASSQRGTTGANYGYTF
TRBD1 | TRBJ1-5 | TRBV5-6 | NA | TGTGCCAGCAGCACGGGGACAGGGTGGTTCGAGCCCCAGCATTTT | CASSTGTGWFEPQHF
NA | TRBJ1-1 | TRBV6-5 | NA | TGTGCCAGCAGTTACTCTTCCGGACAGAACACTGAAGCTTTCTTT | CASSYSSGQNTEAFF
TRBD1 | TRBJ1-2 | TRBV6-1 | NA | TGTGCCAGCAGTGAAGGGACAGGGCGGATCTATGGCTACACCTTC | CASSEGTGRIYGYTF
NA | TRBJ1-4 | TRBV7-2 | NA | TGTGCCAGCAGCTTACATGGGACCCGGCCTAATGAAAAACTGTTTTTT | CASSLHGTRPNEKLFF
NA | TRBJ2-1 | TRBV9 | NA | TGTGCCAGCAGTCTACGATCCTCCTACAATGAGCAGTTCTTC | CASSLRSSYNEQFF
NA | TRBJ2-3 | TRBV7-3 | NA | TGTGCCAGCAGCCACGGGGTAGATACGCAGTATTTT | CASSHGVDTQYF
NA | TRBJ2-3 | TRBV5-6 | NA | TGTGCCAGCAGCGCCCGGGTTACGTCTGCAGATACGCAGTATTTT | CASSARVTSADTQYF
TRBD1 | TRBJ1-2 | TRBV9 | NA | TGTGCCAGCAGCGTCCAGCAGGGGGGAATCTATGGCTACACCTTC | CASSVQQGGIYGYTF
NA | TRBJ1-3 | TRBV6-1 | NA | TGTGCCAGCAGTCTCAAGGGGTCCGGAAACACCATATATTTT | CASSLKGSGNTIYF
NA | TRBJ1-4 | TRBV9 | NA | TGTGCCAGCAGCCGGGACGGTGAAAAACTGTTTTTT | CASSRDGEKLFF
NA | TRBJ1-5 | TRBV6-6 | NA | TGTGCCAGCAGTTACTCTCTCCAAAGCAATCAGCCCCAGCATTTT | CASSYSLQSNQPQHF
NA | TRBJ1-5 | TRBV2 | NA | TGTGCCAGCAGTGGGCACCTTAGCAATCAGCCCCAGCATTTT | CASSGHLSNQPQHF
TRBD2 | TRBJ2-5 | TRBV7-9 | NA | TGTGCCAGCCGTTCCCTAGCGGTCATGGCTGAGACCCAGTACTTC | CASRSLAVMAETQYF
TRBD1 | TRBJ1-1 | TRBV29-1 | NA | TGCAGCGTTGCGACAGGGAGACCGAACACTGAAGCTTTCTTT | CSVATGRPNTEAFF
NA | TRBJ1-1 | TRBV2 | NA | TGTGCCAGCAGGGACACAGGGCGGACTGAAGCTTTCTTT | CASRDTGRTEAFF
NA | TRBJ2-7 | TRBV21-1 | NA | TGTGCCAGCAGCAAAATGGGCGGGGAGTACGAGCAGTACTTC | CASSKMGGEYEQYF
TRBD1 | TRBJ2-1 | TRBV4-1 | NA | TGCGCCAGCAGCCAAGAATCCAGGACAGGGATAGATGAGCAGTTCTTC | CASSQESRTGIDEQFF
NA | TRBJ1-2 | TRBV11-2 | NA | TGTGCCAGCAGCGCTGGTTGGGCAAATCGGGCAGCAAAAAATGGCTACACCTTC | CASSAGWANRAAKNGYTF
NA | TRBJ2-2 | TRBV25-1 | NA | TGTGCCAGCAGTGAGCAGGGCTACACCGGGGAGCTGTTTTTT | CASSEQGYTGELFF
NA | TRBJ2-5 | TRBV7-3 | NA | TGTGCCAGCAGCCCAGCGCGGAGCCCCTTTCAAGAGACCCAGTACTTC | CASSPARSPFQETQYF
NA | TRBJ1-2 | TRBV19 | NA | TGTGCCAGTAGTATAGGAGGGACCGGAATTCTCGGCTACACCTTC | CASSIGGTGILGYTF
NA | TRBJ1-2 | TRBV18 | NA | TGTGCCAGCTCAAGGGGTTTAGACACTAACTATGGCTACACCTTC | CASSRGLDTNYGYTF
NA | TRBJ2-5 | TRBV4-2 | NA | TGTGCCAGCAGCCAAGGCGCGGCATACCAAGAGACCCAGTACTTC | CASSQGAAYQETQYF
NA | TRBJ1-4 | TRBV10-3 | NA | TGTGCCACCCGAATTGCAACTAATGAAAAACTGTTTTTT | CATRIATNEKLFF
NA | TRBJ1-2 | TRBV14 | NA | TGTGCCAGCAGCCAAGACGTGGGCTCCGGGGTTTACTATGGTTACACCTTC | CASSQDVGSGVYYGYTF
NA | TRBJ2-7 | TRBV18 | NA | TGTGCCAGCTCACAGGCAGGGTGGAACGAGCAGTACTTC | CASSQAGWNEQYF
TRBD2 | TRBJ2-5 | TRBV30 | NA | TGTGCCTGGAGTGTGGCTAGCGGGGGCACCCAAGAGACCCAGTACTTC | CAWSVASGGTQETQYF
TRBD1 | TRBJ2-7 | TRBV6-1 | NA | TGTGCCAGCAGACAGGGGGCGATATCACCTTACGAGCAGTACTTC | CASRQGAISPYEQYF
NA | TRBJ1-4 | TRBV4-2 | NA | TGTGCCAGCAGCCAAGCCAATAATGAAAAACTGTTTTTT | CASSQANNEKLFF
TRBD1 | TRBJ1-6 | TRBV11-2 | NA | TGTGCCAGCAGCTACCGGGACAGAAGTCCTAATTCACCCCTCCACTTT | CASSYRDRSPNSPLHF
NA | TRBJ2-1 | TRBV4-2 | NA | TGTGCCAGCAGCCTCCAATTCTCAATGACCTACAATGAGCAGTTCTTC | CASSLQFSMTYNEQFF
NA | TRBJ2-3 | TRBV27 | NA | TGTGCCAGCAGTTCCCTGACCTTGAGGGGGGGGCTGATCACAGATACGCAGTATTTT | CASSSLTLRGGLITDTQYF
NA | TRBJ2-7 | TRBV5-4 | NA | TGTGCCAGCAGCTCGACCGACAGGGACTTCTACGAGCAGTACTTC | CASSSTDRDFYEQYF
NA | TRBJ2-1 | TRBV9 | NA | TGTGCCAGCAGCGGGGAAGTGGGTCGGAATGAGCAGTTCTTC | CASSGEVGRNEQFF
NA | TRBJ2-7 | TRBV7-2 | NA | TGTGCCAGCAGCTCTCGAATTTCCGGGACACTCTACGAGCAGTACTTC | CASSSRISGTLYEQYF
NA | TRBJ2-5 | TRBV5-4 | once | TGTGCCAGCAGCGACGGGGGTGGGTCTTGGGAGACCCAGTACTTC | CASSDGGGSWETQYF
NA | TRBJ2-3 | TRBV7-3 | NA | TGTGCCAGCAGCTTAATGGGAATGGATACGCAGTATTTT | CASSLMGMDTQYF
TRBD1 | TRBJ2-7 | TRBV7-8 | once | TGTGCCAGCAGGCGCTCCCGGGACAGATTTGACGAGCAGTACTTC | CASRRSRDRFDEQYF
NA | TRBJ1-2 | TRBV19 | NA | TGTGCCAGTAGTAGGACAGACGGAACTAACTATGGCTACACCTTC | CASSRTDGTNYGYTF
TRBD2 | TRBJ2-3 | TRBV18 | NA | TGTGCCAGCTCACCGTTAGCGGGGGGGCGAACAGATACGCAGTATTTT | CASSPLAGGRTDTQYF
NA | TRBJ2-3 | TRBV19 | NA | TGTGCCAGTAGTACCGTCCGCGCAGATACGCAGTATTTT | CASSTVRADTQYF
TRBD1 | TRBJ2-7 | TRBV30 | NA | TGTGCCTGGAGTGTCAGCGGACAGGGGTACGAGCAGTACTTC | CAWSVSGQGYEQYF
TRBD1 | TRBJ2-7 | TRBV7-7 | NA | TGTGCTAGCAGCTTAGGGACAGGATACTACGAGCAGTACTTC | CASSLGTGYYEQYF
NA | TRBJ2-7 | TRBV6-5 | once | TGTGCCAGCAGTTACAGGGGCAGGGCCTACGAGCAGTACTTC | CASSYRGRAYEQYF
NA | TRBJ2-7 | TRBV30 | NA | TGTGCCTGGAGTGGGGGGGAGTTTCGATACGAGCAGTACTTC | CAWSGGEFRYEQYF
TRBD1 | TRBJ1-5 | TRBV19 | once | TGTGCCAGTAGAGCGGGACAGGGGGTCCTTTATAGCAATCAGCCCCAGCATTTT | CASRAGQGVLYSNQPQHF
TRBD1 | TRBJ2-1 | TRBV4-1 | NA | TGCGCCAGCAGCCCTCGGACAGGGCACCATGAGCAGTTCTTC | CASSPRTGHHEQFF
NA | TRBJ2-1 | TRBV6-5 | NA | TGTGCCAGCACAGGACAGTACAATGAGCAGTTCTTC | CASTGQYNEQFF
TRBD1 | TRBJ1-3 | TRBV7-9 | NA | TGTGCCAGCAGAACAATACAGACAGGGGTCATCTCTGGAAACACCATATATTTT | CASRTIQTGVISGNTIYF
NA | TRBJ2-2 | TRBV7-9 | NA | TGTGCCAGCAGCTTAGCGGTGGGGAGCCTGACCGGGGAGCTGTTTTTT | CASSLAVGSLTGELFF
NA | TRBJ1-2 | TRBV19 | NA | TGTGCCAGTAGAGACATGGCAGGGGCCCGATATGGCTACACCTTC | CASRDMAGARYGYTF
NA | TRBJ1-3 | TRBV7-9 | NA | TGTGCCAGCAGCTTAGGAACTGGGAACACCATATATTTT | CASSLGTGNTIYF
NA | TRBJ1-3 | TRBV11-2 | NA | TGTGCCAGCAGCTTACGCTCTGGAAACACCATATATTTT | CASSLRSGNTIYF
TRBD2 | TRBJ2-5 | TRBV7-9 | NA | TGTGCCAGCAGCAGAAGGGGGAGCGGGGGGGCTTGGGAGACCCAGTACTTC | CASSRRGSGGAWETQYF
NA | TRBJ1-1 | TRBV2 | once | TGTGCCAGCAGTGGCTGGGGTGAGACGAACACTGAAGCTTTCTTT | CASSGWGETNTEAFF
NA | TRBJ2-5 | TRBV5-5 | NA | TGTGCCAGCAGCTTGGCTCCGACAAAGTGGGGTCAAGAGACCCAGTACTTC | CASSLAPTKWGQETQYF